This T cell receptor beta chain is drawn from a study of human T cells and chemical hapten exposure. TCRdb recomputed calls from the RACE reads with MiXCR, one row per CDR3 protein. The sample consists of fewer than 200,000 distinct CDR3 sequences, approximately 20% of them appearing once. Time point reported: patch test 1, 2 weeks after DPC sensitization. Treatment of the sample: therapeutic diphenylcyclopropenone sensitization with weekly scalp DPC. The template was total RNA from unfractionated whole blood. This CDR3 contains 14 residues. Germline CDR1 is SGHAT and CDR2 is FQNNGV. V was cut by 2 bases and J by 6 bases, with 10 bases left in between.

The sequences come from whole blood, collected in connection with sensitization to the hapten diphenylcyclopropenone (DPC). V and J are TRBV11-2 and TRBJ2-2; no definite D call. This receptor was taken from a woman aged 50 to 60 with alopecia areata. Some clones in this sample may be carry-over from other donors' samples. In DNA form, the CDR3 reads TGTGCCAGCAGCTTATCAACGGGTCCCGGGGAGCTGTTTTTT. It is translated as CASSLSTGPGELFF.